The present entry profiles one T cell receptor (beta chain) with its context. This sample is drawn from a study of cytomegalovirus exposure and HLA in healthy donors. The CDR3 has 17 residues. Germline CDR1 is MNHNS and CDR2 is SASEGT. J gave up 2 bases and V 4 bases, and 7 bases lay outside the gene matches. 60 Vbeta and 13 Jbeta primers were used in PCR. Data came from immunoSEQ multiplex PCR; TCRdb stores just in-frame clones and leaves some out. The sample records 150,000 to 200,000 clones, roughly four fifths being singletons. This chain uses TRBV6-1 with TRBJ2-6; 8 nucleotides align to TRBD2. Sequenced material: PBMCs. This receptor was obtained from a woman under 30 in good health and CMV-seronegative. The CDR3, as DNA: TGTGCCAGCAGTGCCTGGCGGGAGGTTACTGGGGCCAACGTCCTGACTTTC. Encoded protein: CASSAWREVTGANVLTF.